This T cell receptor (beta chain) stems from a study of T cell repertoires in cytomegalovirus infection. Study-wide background: Recently identified HLA-C-restricted CMV epitopes were used, and well-studied HLA-B-restricted CMV epitopes were used as well. Matching HLA type, along with CMV infection, was indicated by public TCR beta signatures. Study-level findings and limits: It was HLA-C-restricted CMV-specific TCR beta clonotypes that dominated the response ex vivo. The cumulative frequency of public TCR beta families identified carriers of CMV plus the relevant HLA.

This clonotype occurred once. Its antigen is not identified. Trimming left V 5 bases short and J 7 bases short, with 15 bases between. The CDR3 is made up of 13 amino acids. From germline, CDR1 is MNHEY and CDR2 SMNVEV (reference sequence). TCRdb reprocessed the reads via MiXCR and lists one record per CDR3 protein. The sample lists 50,000 to 65,000 distinct CDR3 sequences; around 20% were seen once. V gene TRBV27 combines with J gene TRBJ2-7; D is unclear. This specimen consisted of CD8+ T cells from cultured PBMCs, obtained from culture after CMV antigen stimulation. This clonotype was sampled from a human donor in good health (CMV status not recorded). Some clones in this sample may be carry-over from other donors' samples. In nucleotides, the CDR3 is TGTGCCAGCAGTCCCCGCCTTTCTGTAGAGCAGTACTTC. Translation gives CASSPRLSVEQYF.